What follows are 28 T cell receptor beta chains derived from one specimen sequenced in a study of T cell changes during pregnancy in multiple sclerosis. Only in-frame clones appear in the TCRdb table, and some are missing; sequencing was by immunoSEQ multiplex PCR. Among tens of thousands of clones listed, less than 95% were seen once. The specimen comprised peripheral blood, sampled in the second trimester of pregnancy. These receptors were obtained from a female donor in good health, enrolled as a control in a pregnancy study.

This chain uses TRBV7-9 with TRBJ2-3; 10 bases agree with TRBD1. The CDR3 runs to 17 residues. Germline V gene data show CDR1 as SEHNR and CDR2 as FQNEAQ (reference sequence). The ends lost 4 bases at V and 2 bases at J; junction bases unmatched: 9. CDR3 nucleotides: TGTGCCAGCAGCTCGGGACAGGGGCCGGCACACACAGATACGCAGTATTTT. It is translated as CASSSGQGPAHTDTQYF.

The chain is built from TRBV6-1 and TRBJ1-1; a possible D gene is TRBD1 (6 bases). CDR3 length: 13 amino acids. V dropped 10 bases and J dropped 1 base, with 13 bases sitting between them. The germline V gene has CDR1 MNHNS and CDR2 SASEGT. The CDR3 here is CATAQGSNTEAFF. Here the CDR3 DNA reads TGTGCCACCGCCCAGGGGTCGAACACTGAAGCTTTCTTT.

The V gene is TRBV6-1, the J gene TRBJ1-1; 7 nucleotides line up with TRBD1. Trimming cost V 6 bases and J 4 bases; bases outside gene matches: 8. From germline, CDR1 is MNHNS and CDR2 SASEGT. This CDR3 has 14 amino acids. The CDR3 nucleotides read TGTGCCAGCAGCCTTACAGGGGATTCCACTGAAGCTTTCTTT. It yields the protein CASSLTGDSTEAFF.

The rearrangement joins TRBV2 to TRBJ2-7; 9 bases match TRBD2. V shed 5 bases, J shed 7 bases, and the junction held 12 bases outside the gene matches. Germline V gives CDR1 SNHLY, CDR2 FYNNEI. There are 15 residues in the CDR3. As DNA, the CDR3 is TGTGCCAGCAGTAACATAGCGGGAGAGTTTAGGGAGCAGTACTTC. Translated, it gives CASSNIAGEFREQYF.

This chain joins TRBV7-3 and TRBJ2-7; a possible D gene is TRBD2 (6 bases). The CDR3 covers 15 residues. CDR1 SGHTA and CDR2 FQGTGA come from the germline V gene. Trimming shortened V by 3 bases and J by 6 bases, and 18 bases separated the two germline ends. The CDR3 region has the DNA TGTGCCAGCAGCTTTTACGGGAGCCCCCTGGGCGAGCAGTACTTC. Its protein product is CASSFYGSPLGEQYF.

The chain recombines TRBV6-4 with TRBJ2-3; D unclear. The CDR3 loop spans 13 amino acids. V lost 5 bases and J 2 bases, leaving 8 bases between the germline ends. Looked up from germline, CDR1 is MRHNA and CDR2 is SNTAGT. Here the CDR3 DNA reads TGTGCCAGCAGTCCCGGTGCCACAGATACGCAGTATTTT. Translating gives CASSPGATDTQYF.

The rearrangement links TRBV27 to TRBJ2-6; tentatively, D is TRBD2 (6 bases). The germline V gene has CDR1 MNHEY and CDR2 SMNVEV (reference sequence). The V and J ends lost 1 base and 1 base respectively, with 11 bases between them. The CDR3 has 17 residues. DNA for the CDR3: TGTGCCAGCAGTTTATTGTCGGGGGAATCTGGGGCCAACGTCCTGACTTTC. Its translation is CASSLLSGESGANVLTF.

This chain joins TRBV2 and TRBJ1-4; 8 bases agree with TRBD1. The J segment lost 0 bases and the V segment lost 2 bases, leaving 8 bases of the junction unmatched. From germline, CDR1 is SNHLY and CDR2 FYNNEI. CDR3 size: 18 residues. The CDR3 region is CASSETRTGWATNEKLFF. The CDR3 DNA reads TGTGCCAGCAGTGAAACGAGGACAGGGTGGGCAACTAATGAAAAACTGTTTTTT.

This chain joins TRBV11-1 and TRBJ1-1; D might be TRBD1 (5 bases). The germline V gene encodes CDR1 SGHAT and CDR2 FQDESV (reference sequence). The CDR3 contains 15 residues. V gave up 2 bases and J gave up 0 bases, with 10 bases separating them. The CDR3 DNA follows: TGTGCCAGCAGCTTAAAGAACAGGCTGAACACTGAAGCTTTCTTT. As protein: CASSLKNRLNTEAFF.

The rearrangement links TRBV29-1 to TRBJ2-3; D may be TRBD2 (5 bases). V was pared by 2 bases and J by 6 bases, with 12 bases between. Germline CDR1 is SQVTM and CDR2 is ANQGSEA. The length of the CDR3 is 13 residues. CDR3 amino acids: CSVERLGGDTQYF. In DNA, the CDR3 is TGCAGCGTTGAAAGATTAGGCGGGGATACGCAGTATTTT.

This clone has just one count. The V and J genes are TRBV10-3 and TRBJ1-1, with 7 positions matching TRBD1. Trimming at V came to 6 bases and at J to 0 bases, leaving 1 base not matched to a gene. The CDR3 length is 13 residues. Per germline, CDR1 ENHRY and CDR2 SYGVKD. CDR3 in amino acids: CAIRTGMNTEAFF. The CDR3 region has the DNA TGTGCCATCAGGACAGGGATGAACACTGAAGCTTTCTTT.

This clone was picked up a small number of times. The chain has TRBV5-1 and TRBJ2-6; 7 nucleotides line up with TRBD1. With V trimmed by 0 bases and J by 0 bases, 0 bases remained unmatched. The germline V gene has CDR1 SGHRS and CDR2 YFSETQ. This CDR3 contains 16 residues. Written as DNA, the CDR3 is TGCGCCAGCAGCTTGGGACAGGGCTCTGGGGCCAACGTCCTGACTTTC. It specifies CASSLGQGSGANVLTF.

In its sample, this clone was seen once. The rearrangement uses TRBV28 and TRBJ2-5, with D tentatively TRBD2 (6 bases). Trimming took 1 base from V and 1 from J, leaving 10 bases between them. This CDR3 region has 15 residues. In germline, CDR1 is MDHEN, CDR2 SYDVKM. The chain's CDR3 is CASSLSGTAQETQYF. The DNA of the CDR3 is TGTGCCAGCAGTTTATCCGGGACTGCCCAAGAGACCCAGTACTTC.

The chain is built from TRBV11-2 and TRBJ1-3, with no clear D. Germline V gene sequence: CDR1 SGHAT, CDR2 FQNNGV. Deletions cut 2 bases from V and 0 bases from J, with 11 bases between. The CDR3 totals 16 residues. The DNA of the CDR3 is TGTGCCAGCAGCTTATACCACCGCAGCTCTGGAAACACCATATATTTT. Residues: CASSLYHRSSGNTIYF.

The rearrangement links TRBV7-6 to TRBJ2-2; 14 nucleotides line up with TRBD2. The CDR3 covers 18 residues. V trimming: 5 bases; J trimming: 4 bases; junction bases outside the gene matches: 9. Germline CDR1 is SGHVS and CDR2 is FNYEAQ. The CDR3, as DNA: TGTGCCAGCAGCCCCGGGACTAGCGGGAGACATAGCACCGGGGAGCTGTTTTTT. Translation gives CASSPGTSGRHSTGELFF.

The chain employs TRBV27 and TRBJ2-7, with TRBD1 as a possible D gene (6 bases). The germline gives CDR1 MNHEY, CDR2 SMNVEV (reference sequence). Between the trimmed V and J ends, which lost 4 bases and 3 bases, there was a span of 16 bases. This CDR3 comprises 15 residues. CDR3 region: CASSSSITGNYEQYF. The CDR3 nucleotides are TGTGCCAGCAGTTCATCTATAACAGGGAACTACGAGCAGTACTTC.

The V and J genes are TRBV7-9 and TRBJ2-7, with 10 bases aligning to TRBD2. The germline V gene has CDR1 SEHNR and CDR2 FQNEAQ (reference sequence). CDR3 length equals 16 residues. Unmatched junction bases numbered 4, after V lost 0 bases and J lost 2 bases. The CDR3 region has the DNA TGTGCCAGCAGCTTAGCTCCTAGCGGGAGAGCCTACGAGCAGTACTTC. Its translation is CASSLAPSGRAYEQYF.

The rearrangement joins TRBV7-9 to TRBJ2-7; D not certain. V dropped 4 bases and J dropped 2 bases, with 15 bases sitting between them. The CDR3 has 15 residues. The germline CDR1 and CDR2 sequences are SEHNR and FQNEAQ (reference sequence). In nucleotides, the CDR3 is TGTGCCAGCAGCTCAGACATACCATCAGCCTACGAGCAGTACTTC. It specifies CASSSDIPSAYEQYF.

The chain uses TRBV18 and TRBJ2-3; 10 bases line up with TRBD2. Germline trimming cut 3 bases from V and 4 bases from J; bases unmatched to any gene: 4. CDR1 and CDR2 from the germline V gene are KGHSH and LQKENI. The CDR3 spans 15 residues. The CDR3 nucleotides are TGTGCCAGCTCACCGGGGCTAGCGGGAGCAGATACGCAGTATTTT. The encoded protein is CASSPGLAGADTQYF.

This clone was found once. This rearrangement joins TRBV6-4 to TRBJ2-5; the match to TRBD1 covers 7 bases. The CDR3 contains 15 residues. V lost 5 bases, J lost 0 bases, and 6 bases stayed unmatched. The germline CDR1 and CDR2 sequences are MRHNA and SNTAGT. In nucleotides, the CDR3 is TGTGCCAGCAGTCCGGGGACAGCCGACCAAGAGACCCAGTACTTC. Protein sequence: CASSPGTADQETQYF.

This clone showed up just once. The chain employs TRBV2 and TRBJ2-3; TRBD2 might be the D (6 bases). The CDR3 is 13 residues long. Deletions cut 10 bases from V and 0 bases from J, with 11 bases between. Germline CDR1 reads SNHLY; CDR2 reads FYNNEI. DNA of the CDR3: TGTGCCACAGGTGCGGGGAGCACAGATACGCAGTATTTT. Translation gives CATGAGSTDTQYF.

CDR3 in amino acids: CASSLVAGADTQYF. In DNA, the CDR3 is TGTGCCAGCAGCTTGGTAGCGGGAGCAGATACGCAGTATTTT. This sequence joins TRBV5-4 and TRBJ2-3, with TRBD2 matching 9 bases. The ends lost 0 bases at V and 4 bases at J; junction bases unmatched: 0. CDR1 is SGHNT and CDR2 is YYREEE in the germline V gene (reference sequence). This CDR3 has 14 amino acids.

The chain has TRBV11-1 and TRBJ1-1; perhaps TRBD1 as D (6 bases). Germline CDR1 reads SGHAT; CDR2 reads FQDESV (reference sequence). This CDR3 comprises 16 residues. V lost 3 bases and J lost 4, with 18 bases in between. The CDR3 coding sequence is TGTGCCAGCAGCTTGACGAACAGGGACCACTCCACTGAAGCTTTCTTT. It yields the protein CASSLTNRDHSTEAFF. The whole variable domain, remainder taken from reference TRBV11-1 and TRBJ1-1, is EAEVAQSPRYKITEKSQAVAFWCDPISGHATLYWYRQILGQGPELLVQFQDESVVDDSQLPKDRFSAERLKGVDSTLKIQPAELGDSAMYLCASSLTNRDHSTEAFFGQGTRLTVV.

This chain links TRBV19 with TRBJ2-3; TRBD2 agrees at 7 bases. The trim removed 7 bases at V and 0 bases at J, leaving 10 bases unmatched. This CDR3 is 16 amino acids long. The V gene's germline CDR1 is LNHDA and CDR2 SQIVND (reference sequence). CDR3 loop: CASTGRLAASTDTQYF. The DNA for the CDR3 is TGTGCCAGTACGGGCAGACTAGCCGCTAGCACAGATACGCAGTATTTT. Variable domain in full (rest from reference TRBV19 and TRBJ2-3): DGGITQSPKYLFRKEGQNVTLSCEQNLNHDAMYWYRQDPGQGLRLIYYSQIVNDFQKGDIAEGYSVSREKKESFPLTVTSAQKNPTAFYLCASTGRLAASTDTQYFGPGTRLTVL.

The genes are TRBV2 and TRBJ2-7; no reliable D call. V lost 3 bases and J 3 bases, leaving 12 bases between the germline ends. The germline V gene encodes CDR1 SNHLY and CDR2 FYNNEI. This CDR3 has 14 residues. CDR3: CASSDPASIYEQYF. The CDR3 DNA is TGTGCCAGCAGTGATCCGGCTAGTATCTACGAGCAGTACTTC.

CDR3 in amino acids: CASSDLGLDTQYF. CDR3 nucleotide sequence: TGTGCCAGCAGTGACCTAGGCCTAGATACGCAGTATTTT. V usage is TRBV2 and J usage is TRBJ2-3; no firm D call. The CDR3 has 13 residues. V gave up 3 bases and J gave up 5 bases, with 9 bases separating them. Germline CDR1 and CDR2: SNHLY and FYNNEI.

This chain uses TRBV14 with TRBJ1-2; D unresolved. V shed 1 base and J shed 1 base, with 7 bases lying between them. Per germline, CDR1 SGHDN and CDR2 FVKESK. The CDR3 length is 14 residues. The CDR3 loop is CASSQGRLNYGYTF. CDR3 in DNA: TGTGCCAGCAGCCAAGGCAGGCTTAACTATGGCTACACCTTC.

This clone was found once. The V and J genes are TRBV7-2 and TRBJ2-1; 11 bases map to TRBD2. The CDR3 runs 17 residues. V shed 3 bases and J 4 bases; nucleotides not matched to a gene: 8. In germline, CDR1 is SGHTA, CDR2 FQGNSA. CDR3 nucleotide sequence: TGTGCCAGCAGCTTGGCTAGCGGGGGGACCCTTTACAATGAGCAGTTCTTC. Translated, it gives CASSLASGGTLYNEQFF.